What follows are 13 T cell receptor beta chains derived from one specimen sequenced in a study of cytomegalovirus exposure and HLA in healthy donors. PCR employed 60 Vbeta and 13 Jbeta primers. This table comes from immunoSEQ multiplex PCR, and its TCRdb copy is limited to in-frame clones, with some not included. The repertoire includes around 170,000 clones, around 85% of them detected once, and 6.3% sits in the top ten. The specimen was PBMCs. Receptor source: a man aged 40-50 years in good health and CMV-seropositive.

A note on this clone: Different DNA sequences within this sample yield the same CDR3. The rearrangement joins TRBV19 to TRBJ1-1; weak D call: TRBD1 (5 bases). V was shortened by 1 base and J by 0 bases, with 6 bases between the two germline ends. Germline assignment: CDR1 LNHDA and CDR2 SQIVND (reference sequence). This CDR3 region has 14 residues. Written as DNA, the CDR3 is TGTGCCAGTAGTATAGGACAGCTGAACACTGAAGCTTTCTTT. Protein: CASSIGQLNTEAFF.

V usage is TRBV15 and J usage is TRBJ2-7; TRBD2 matches 8 bases. Germline assignment: CDR1 LNHNV and CDR2 YYDKDF (reference sequence). The CDR3 runs to 17 residues. J lost 4 bases, V lost 0 bases, and 11 bases had no gene match. The CDR3 is CATSRDLGAGGRYEQYF. As DNA, the CDR3 is TGTGCCACCAGCAGAGATCTAGGGGCGGGGGGTAGGTACGAGCAGTACTTC. Full variable domain (rest looked up from reference TRBV15 and TRBJ2-7): DAMVIQNPRYQVTQFGKPVTLSCSQTLNHNVMYWYQQKSSQAPKLLFHYYDKDFNNEADTPDNFQSRRPNTSFCFLDIRSPGLGDTAMYLCATSRDLGAGGRYEQYFGPGTRLTVT.

This clone was detected once. V gene TRBV7-3 combines with J gene TRBJ2-3; D is unresolved. The V end was cut by 5 bases, the J end by 0 bases, with 15 bases between. Germline V lookup: CDR1 SGHTA, CDR2 FQGTGA. The CDR3 contains 16 residues. The CDR3 nucleotides read TGTGCCAGCAGCCCAGAAGCCTTAGCTAGCACAGATACGCAGTATTTT. This gives the protein CASSPEALASTDTQYF.

V is TRBV2 and J is TRBJ2-7, with 7 bases fitting TRBD1. V was pared by 6 bases and J by 3 bases, with 5 bases of the junction left unmatched. CDR1 SNHLY and CDR2 FYNNEI come from the germline V gene. CDR3 length: 13 residues. CDR3 residues: CASRQGSYYEQYF. CDR3 sequence (DNA): TGTGCCAGCAGACAGGGGTCCTACTACGAGCAGTACTTC.

The rearrangement links TRBV19 to TRBJ2-7; D call uncertain. The germline V and J ends were trimmed by 2 bases and 6 bases, with 11 bases remaining between them. The CDR3 length is 13 residues. Germline V gene data show CDR1 as LNHDA and CDR2 as SQIVND (reference sequence). The CDR3 is CASSINLRGEQYF. The CDR3 coding sequence is TGTGCCAGTAGTATAAATTTACGAGGCGAGCAGTACTTC.

The chain carries TRBV10-2 and TRBJ2-7, with 13 bases that match TRBD2. V trimming: 8 bases; J trimming: 5 bases; junction bases outside the gene matches: 3. Germline CDR1 WSHSY, CDR2 SAAADI. This CDR3 spans 13 amino acids. This CDR3 is CASLLAGGNEQYF. CDR3 DNA: TGCGCCAGCTTACTAGCGGGGGGGAACGAGCAGTACTTC.

The rearrangement links TRBV30 to TRBJ1-5; 11 nucleotides align to TRBD1. Germline V gene data show CDR1 as GTSNPN and CDR2 as SVGIG (reference sequence). V lost 2 bases, J lost 6 bases, and 9 bases stayed unmatched. This CDR3 is 16 amino acids long. CDR3 amino acids: CAWSTGTGGLSQPQHF. The CDR3 DNA sequence: TGTGCCTGGAGTACCGGGACAGGGGGTCTTAGTCAGCCCCAGCATTTT. The variable domain in full, with the rest retrieved from reference TRBV30 and TRBJ1-5, is SQTIHQWPATLVQPVGSPLSLECTVEGTSNPNLYWYRQAAGRGLQLLFYSVGIGQISSEVPQNLSASRPQDRQFILSSKKLLLSDSGFYLCAWSTGTGGLSQPQHFGDGTRLSIL.

This clone has only a few counts. The rearrangement joins TRBV30 to TRBJ1-2; no firm D call. Between the trimmed V and J ends, which lost 2 bases and 2 bases, there was a span of 9 bases. Looked up from germline, CDR1 is GTSNPN and CDR2 is SVGIG (reference sequence). There are 13 residues in the CDR3. The CDR3: CAWSTGTNYGYTF. CDR3 sequence (DNA): TGTGCCTGGAGTACGGGAACCAACTATGGCTACACCTTC.

This chain's CDR3 is CASNGINYEQYF. CDR3 in DNA: TGTGCCAGCAATGGCATCAACTACGAGCAGTACTTC. The rearrangement uses TRBV2 and TRBJ2-7; D remains ambiguous. Trimming took off 7 bases at V and 3 bases at J, with 10 bases between the two ends. This CDR3 region has 12 residues. Per the germline V gene, CDR1 is SNHLY and CDR2 is FYNNEI.

The chain employs TRBV28 and TRBJ1-2, with a weak D call TRBD1 (6 bases). The germline V and J ends were trimmed by 6 bases and 4 bases, with 15 bases remaining between them. The CDR3 spans 14 residues. Germline-derived CDR1 and CDR2 are MDHEN and SYDVKM. CDR3 sequence: CASSTPQGSYGYTF. The CDR3 DNA reads TGTGCCAGCAGCACCCCCCAGGGGAGCTATGGCTACACCTTC.

The gene calls are TRBV28 and TRBJ1-5, with a weak D call TRBD1 (5 bases). CDR1 and CDR2 (germline): MDHEN, SYDVKM. The CDR3 sequence is 14 residues long. Trimming pared 4 bases from V and 1 base from J, leaving 8 bases between. Written as DNA, the CDR3 is TGTGCCAGCAGTTACAGACAGAGCAATCAGCCCCAGCATTTT. Translated, it gives CASSYRQSNQPQHF.

The chain has TRBV19 and TRBJ1-2, with D maybe TRBD1 (5 bases). The V end was cut by 7 bases, the J end by 6 bases, with 9 bases between. This CDR3 is built from 11 residues. CDR1 and CDR2 from the germline V gene are LNHDA and SQIVND (reference sequence). CDR3 DNA sequence: TGTGCCAGTAAAAGGGGTAATGGCTACACCTTC. Translating gives CASKRGNGYTF.

The chain links TRBV4-1 to TRBJ2-7, with D tentatively TRBD1 (5 bases). Trimming shortened V by 1 base and J by 2 bases, and 12 bases separated the two germline ends. Germline CDR1 is MGHRA and CDR2 is YSYEKL. The CDR3 loop spans 15 amino acids. CDR3 nucleotides: TGCGCCAGCAGCCAAGTGGGGCCAGGGCCCTACGAGCAGTACTTC. This encodes CASSQVGPGPYEQYF.